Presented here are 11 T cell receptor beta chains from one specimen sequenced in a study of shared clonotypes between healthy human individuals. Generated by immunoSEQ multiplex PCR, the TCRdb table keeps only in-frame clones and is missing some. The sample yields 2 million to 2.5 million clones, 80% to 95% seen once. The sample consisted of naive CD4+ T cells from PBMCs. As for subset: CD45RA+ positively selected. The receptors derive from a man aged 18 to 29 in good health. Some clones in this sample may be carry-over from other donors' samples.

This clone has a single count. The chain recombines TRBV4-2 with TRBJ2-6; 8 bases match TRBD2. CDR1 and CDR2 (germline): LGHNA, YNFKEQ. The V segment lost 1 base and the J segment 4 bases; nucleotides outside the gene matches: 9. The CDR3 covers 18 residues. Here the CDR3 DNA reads TGTGCCAGCAGCCAAGTCGGTAGCGGGGAGGCCGGGGCCAACGTCCTGACTTTC. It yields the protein CASSQVGSGEAGANVLTF.

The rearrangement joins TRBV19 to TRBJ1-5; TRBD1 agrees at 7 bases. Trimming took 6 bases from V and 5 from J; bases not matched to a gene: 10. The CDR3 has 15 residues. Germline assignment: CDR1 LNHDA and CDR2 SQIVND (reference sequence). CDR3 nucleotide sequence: TGTGCCAGTAGCCCGACTACAGGGGTACATCAGCCCCAGCATTTT. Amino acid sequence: CASSPTTGVHQPQHF.

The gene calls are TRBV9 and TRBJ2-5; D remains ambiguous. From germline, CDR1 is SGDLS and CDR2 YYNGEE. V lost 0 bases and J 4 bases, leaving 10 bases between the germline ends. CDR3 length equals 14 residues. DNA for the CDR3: TGTGCCAGCAGCGTAGCCGGACGAGGAGAGACCCAGTACTTC. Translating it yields CASSVAGRGETQYF.

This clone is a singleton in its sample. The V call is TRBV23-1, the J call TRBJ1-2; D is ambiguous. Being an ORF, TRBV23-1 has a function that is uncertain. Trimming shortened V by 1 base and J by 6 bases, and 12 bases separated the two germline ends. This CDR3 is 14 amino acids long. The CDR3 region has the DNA TGCGCCAGCAGTCAATGGGTGGTTGGGGATGGCTACACCTTC. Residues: CASSQWVVGDGYTF.

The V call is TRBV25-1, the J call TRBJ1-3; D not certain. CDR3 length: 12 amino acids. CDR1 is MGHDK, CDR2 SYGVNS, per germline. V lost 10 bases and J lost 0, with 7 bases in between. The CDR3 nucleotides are TGTGCCACCCGGGGCTCTGGAAACACCATATATTTT. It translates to CATRGSGNTIYF.

The CDR3 coding sequence is TGTGCCAGCAGCTTACAGGGAGTGAATGAGCAGTTCTTC. Its translation is CASSLQGVNEQFF. V and J are TRBV5-6 and TRBJ2-1; perhaps TRBD1 as D (6 bases). Trimming took off 2 bases at V and 7 bases at J, with 10 bases between the two ends. The CDR3 runs 13 residues. Germline V CDR1 and CDR2: SGHDT, YYEEEE.

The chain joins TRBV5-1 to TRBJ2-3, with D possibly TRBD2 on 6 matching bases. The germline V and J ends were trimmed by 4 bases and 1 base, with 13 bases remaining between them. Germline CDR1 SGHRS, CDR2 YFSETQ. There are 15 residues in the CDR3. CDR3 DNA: TGCGCCAGCAGCCCGGGAGTCCGCGGCACAGATACGCAGTATTTT. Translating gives CASSPGVRGTDTQYF.

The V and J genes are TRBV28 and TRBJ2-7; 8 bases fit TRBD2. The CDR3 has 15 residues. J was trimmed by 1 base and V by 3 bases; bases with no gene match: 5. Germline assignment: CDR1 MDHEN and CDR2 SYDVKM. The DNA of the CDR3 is TGTGCCAGCAGTTTTAGCGGGAAGACTTCCTACGAGCAGTACTTC. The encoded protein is CASSFSGKTSYEQYF.

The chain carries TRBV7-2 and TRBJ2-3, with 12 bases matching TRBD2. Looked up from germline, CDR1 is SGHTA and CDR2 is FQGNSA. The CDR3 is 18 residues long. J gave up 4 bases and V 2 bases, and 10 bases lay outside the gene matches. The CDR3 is CASSLRVTSGSFADTQYF. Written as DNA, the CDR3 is TGTGCCAGCAGCTTAAGGGTGACTAGCGGGAGTTTCGCAGATACGCAGTATTTT. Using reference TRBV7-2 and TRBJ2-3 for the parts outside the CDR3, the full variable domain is GAGVSQSPSNKVTEKGKDVELRCDPISGHTALYWYRQSLGQGLEFLIYFQGNSAPDKSGLPSDRFSAERTGGSVSTLTIQRTQQEDSAVYLCASSLRVTSGSFADTQYFGPGTRLTVL.

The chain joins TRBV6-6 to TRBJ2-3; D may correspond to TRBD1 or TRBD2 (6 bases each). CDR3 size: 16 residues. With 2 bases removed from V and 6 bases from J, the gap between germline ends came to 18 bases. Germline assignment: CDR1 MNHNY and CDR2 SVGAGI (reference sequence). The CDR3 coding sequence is TGTGCCAGCAGTTACGAGGGAGGAGGGGGTGTCGATACGCAGTATTTT. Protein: CASSYEGGGGVDTQYF.

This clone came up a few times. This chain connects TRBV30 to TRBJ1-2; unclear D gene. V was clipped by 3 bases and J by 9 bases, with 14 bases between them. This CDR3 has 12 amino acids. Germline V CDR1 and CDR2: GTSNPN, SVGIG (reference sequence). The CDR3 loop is CAWRGQTWSYTF. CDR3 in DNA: TGTGCCTGGAGGGGCCAGACCTGGAGCTACACCTTC. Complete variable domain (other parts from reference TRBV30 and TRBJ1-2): SQTIHQWPATLVQPVGSPLSLECTVEGTSNPNLYWYRQAAGRGLQLLFYSVGIGQISSEVPQNLSASRPQDRQFILSSKKLLLSDSGFYLCAWRGQTWSYTFGSGTRLTVV.